The text below deals with one T cell receptor (beta chain). The CDR3 has 14 residues. In germline, CDR1 is LNHDA, CDR2 SQIVND (reference sequence). With V trimmed by 11 bases and J by 4 bases, 9 bases remained unmatched. This sample is part of a study of cytomegalovirus exposure and HLA in healthy donors. PCR used 60 Vbeta primers and 13 Jbeta primers. The table came from immunoSEQ multiplex PCR; TCRdb's copy has only in-frame clones and leaves some out. The sample holds about 110,000 clones, approximately 83% seen once. V and J are TRBV19 and TRBJ2-3; the match to TRBD1 covers 10 bases. This TCR was recovered from a middle-aged man in good health and CMV-seronegative. The specimen was PBMCs. CDR3 in amino acids: CAVRDRGQADTQYF. The CDR3 nucleotides are TGTGCCGTCCGGGACAGGGGTCAGGCAGATACGCAGTATTTT.